One sample yielded the 14 T cell receptor beta chains listed below, sequenced in a study of PD-L1 blockade in urothelial cancer. Method: immunoSEQ multiplex PCR; TCRdb's copy keeps in-frame clones and lacks some. Seen here are tens of thousands of clones, around 88% observed once, and the top ten hold roughly a tenth. The time point was: peripheral blood 6 weeks after treatment start. The material sequenced was PBMCs, taken around atezolizumab (anti-PD-L1) treatment. The receptors originated from a man aged 60 to 75 with urothelial cancer.

The count of this clone is one. The chain uses TRBV11-2 and TRBJ2-1; TRBD2 agrees at 7 bases. This CDR3 contains 14 residues. V lost 5 bases to trimming and J lost 4 bases; unmatched junction nucleotides: 5. Germline CDR1 SGHAT, CDR2 FQNNGV. CDR3 residues: CASSAGANYNEQFF. The CDR3 bases are TGTGCCAGCAGCGCGGGAGCAAATTACAATGAGCAGTTCTTC.

This clone was observed once. The genes are TRBV2 and TRBJ2-5, with a tentative D call TRBD1 (6 bases). V shed 5 bases and J shed 2 bases, with 15 bases lying between them. Per germline, CDR1 SNHLY and CDR2 FYNNEI. The CDR3 covers 15 residues. For the CDR3, the DNA is TGTGCCAGCAGTTCAAGGGGGACCCTACAAGAGACCCAGTACTTC. Translated, it gives CASSSRGTLQETQYF.

The chain uses TRBV5-1 and TRBJ2-2; weak D call: TRBD2 (6 bases). The CDR3 covers 16 residues. V lost 0 bases and J 4 bases, leaving 13 bases between the germline ends. In germline, CDR1 is SGHRS, CDR2 YFSETQ. The CDR3 here is CASSLGLGEITGELFF. In nucleotides, the CDR3 is TGCGCCAGCAGCTTGGGACTAGGGGAAATCACCGGGGAGCTGTTTTTT.

This sequence joins TRBV4-1 and TRBJ2-5, with TRBD2 matching 7 bases. The CDR3 is 13 residues long. Germline lookup yields CDR1 MGHRA and CDR2 YSYEKL. With 5 bases clipped from V and 5 bases from J, the junction kept 5 bases outside the gene matches. CDR3 residues: CASSGGGRETQYF. The CDR3 DNA is TGCGCCAGCAGCGGCGGGGGTAGGGAGACCCAGTACTTC.

The chain employs TRBV4-3 and TRBJ2-2; 13 positions match TRBD2. This CDR3 is built from 15 residues. CDR1 LGHNA and CDR2 YSLEER come from the germline V gene. The ends lost 2 bases at V and 6 bases at J; junction bases unmatched: 0. Here the CDR3 reads CASSQTSGGAGELFF. DNA of the CDR3: TGCGCCAGCAGCCAAACTAGCGGGGGGGCCGGGGAGCTGTTTTTT.

This chain links TRBV20-1 with TRBJ1-1; a weak D match, TRBD1 (5 bases). CDR1 DFQATT and CDR2 SNEGSKA come from the germline V gene (reference sequence). Trimming removed 6 bases at V and 4 bases at J, with 9 bases between. This CDR3 is built from 11 residues. The CDR3: CSAGGVTEAFF. The CDR3 DNA follows: TGCAGTGCGGGGGGGGTCACTGAAGCTTTCTTT.

The CDR3 DNA sequence: TGTGCCAGCAGTTATTGGACAGGGAGCACTGAAGCTTTCTTT. Residues: CASSYWTGSTEAFF. The chain joins TRBV6-5 to TRBJ1-1; TRBD1 agrees at 8 bases. Trimming cost V 3 bases and J 4 bases; bases outside gene matches: 4. Germline CDR1 is MNHEY and CDR2 is SVGAGI. This CDR3 comprises 14 residues.

The rearrangement uses TRBV7-2 and TRBJ1-1, with TRBD1 matching over 7 bases. The J segment lost 1 base and the V segment lost 2 bases, leaving 1 base of the junction unmatched. Germline CDR1 is SGHTA and CDR2 is FQGNSA. The CDR3 covers 14 residues. CDR3 in DNA: TGTGCCAGCAGCTTAACAGGGGAGAACACTGAAGCTTTCTTT. Protein product: CASSLTGENTEAFF.

The chain uses TRBV11-3 and TRBJ2-5, with a tentative D call TRBD1 (5 bases). V was trimmed by 4 bases and J by 1 base, leaving 10 bases between them. The CDR3 extends over 14 amino acids. Germline V gives CDR1 SGHNT, CDR2 YENEEA. The CDR3 coding sequence is TGTGCCAGCAGCTCCGGACAAAGCCAAGAGACCCAGTACTTC. It specifies CASSSGQSQETQYF.

The chain recombines TRBV5-4 with TRBJ2-1; TRBD2 agrees at 8 bases. This CDR3 region has 12 residues. V lost 7 bases, J lost 6 bases, and 3 bases stayed unmatched. Germline V gene sequence: CDR1 SGHNT, CDR2 YYREEE (reference sequence). CDR3 DNA: TGTGCCAGCCGCCTAGCGGGCAATGAGCAGTTCTTC. Its protein product is CASRLAGNEQFF.

This sequence joins TRBV5-1 and TRBJ1-5; the D gene is possibly TRBD1 (5 bases). Trimming shortened V by 1 base and J by 3 bases, and 8 bases separated the two germline ends. CDR3 length: 14 amino acids. Germline loops: CDR1 SGHRS, CDR2 YFSETQ. The CDR3 loop is CASSLTGNNQPQHF. CDR3 sequence (DNA): TGCGCCAGCAGCTTGACAGGAAACAATCAGCCCCAGCATTTT.

The chain links TRBV11-3 to TRBJ2-2; D is unclear. The V gene's germline CDR1 is SGHNT and CDR2 YENEEA. V dropped 6 bases and J dropped 2 bases, with 4 bases sitting between them. The length of the CDR3 is 12 residues. Here the CDR3 DNA reads TGTGCCAGCAGTACTAACACCGGGGAGCTGTTTTTT. Its translation: CASSTNTGELFF.

The sample holds a few counts of this clone. The genes are TRBV27 and TRBJ1-5; tentatively, D is TRBD1 (6 bases). The length of the CDR3 is 14 residues. The germline CDR1 and CDR2 sequences are MNHEY and SMNVEV (reference sequence). The V and J ends lost 4 bases and 3 bases respectively, with 10 bases between them. CDR3 protein: CASSSQGTNQPQHF. Written as DNA, the CDR3 is TGTGCCAGCAGTTCACAGGGTACCAATCAGCCCCAGCATTTT.

The genes are TRBV7-6 and TRBJ2-2; TRBD2 matches 9 bases. Germline values: CDR1 SGHVS, CDR2 FNYEAQ. Unmatched junction bases numbered 10, after V lost 5 bases and J lost 3 bases. The CDR3 is 17 residues long. The CDR3, as DNA: TGTGCCAGCAGCACATTTCCTAGCGGGGTTTACACCGGGGAGCTGTTTTTT. Its protein is CASSTFPSGVYTGELFF.